This T cell receptor (beta chain) emerged from a study of cytomegalovirus exposure and HLA in healthy donors. Study at large: Inside one of the first data releases sat 75 million to 100 million unique TCRs taken from HLA-typed donors. Overall study findings and caveats: Many donors shared some public TCRs, even though most TCR sequences were rare.

Primers included in the PCR were 60 Vbeta and 13 Jbeta primers. Produced via immunoSEQ multiplex PCR; TCRdb's table is partial and in-frame only. Of over 150,000 clones listed, approximately 79% are singletons. Of note for this clone: Its antigen remains unknown.

All the people who gave samples were healthy bone marrow donors. This CDR3 spans 15 amino acids. Germline V gene data show CDR1 as SNHLY and CDR2 as FYNNEI. The source of this sequence is a man aged 35 to 55 in good health and CMV-seronegative. This chain joins TRBV2 and TRBJ2-5; TRBD2 matches 7 bases. The J call is in doubt because the DNA end fits TRBJ2-7 better. Sequencing was performed on PBMCs. The chain's CDR3 is CASGGVTAKIYEQYF. As DNA, the CDR3 is TGTGCCAGCGGGGGGGTGACAGCTAAAATCTACGAGCAGTACTTC.